The 20 T cell receptor beta chains below were found in one sample sequenced in a study of regulatory T cells in long-lasting Graves disease. As for time point: persistent/refractory GD, antithyroid drugs over 5 years with positive TRAb. PBMC-extracted RNA yielded the TCR library. According to the study, TCR beta libraries were built with iRepertoire HTBI primers and CDR3-region Arm-PCR. TCRdb used MiXCR to reprocess the multiplex PCR reads, holding one entry per CDR3 protein. The sample yields under 500,000 distinct CDR3 sequences, around 20% seen once. The starting material was peripheral blood mononuclear cells (PBMCs), obtained when the disease was refractory, from a patient treated with antithyroid drugs. Receptors were obtained from a female donor with Graves disease.

This clonotype occurred a few times. The rearrangement uses TRBV29-1 and TRBJ2-5; 12 bases are a match to TRBD2. V lost 0 bases to trimming and J lost 1 base; unmatched junction nucleotides: 9. The germline V gene encodes CDR1 SQVTM and CDR2 ANQGSEA. The CDR3 is made up of 18 amino acids. DNA for the CDR3: TGCAGCGTTGAAGAGGGCCTAGCGGGAGGGTTTGGCCAAGAGACCCAGTACTTC. Amino acid sequence: CSVEEGLAGGFGQETQYF.

To note about this clonotype: The missing conserved phenylalanine or tryptophan at the end of this CDR3 makes a read error likely. V and J are TRBV6-1 and TRBJ2-7; the D gene is possibly TRBD1 (6 bases). Germline values: CDR1 MNHNS, CDR2 SASEGT. V lost 6 bases, J lost 3 bases, and 12 bases lay in between. This CDR3 is built from 13 residues. The CDR3 loop reads CASRTTGYYEQYS. CDR3 sequence (DNA): TGTGCCAGCAGAACGACAGGCTACTACGAGCAGTACTCC.

This clonotype was observed a few times. The chain recombines TRBV20-1 with TRBJ1-3; D is possibly TRBD1 (6 bases). The ends were cut back, 5 bases at V and 0 bases at J, with 20 bases in the middle. The CDR3 runs to 17 residues. Per germline, CDR1 DFQATT and CDR2 SNEGSKA (reference sequence). The CDR3 sequence is CSAATFPGANSGNTIYF. The CDR3 coding sequence is TGCAGTGCTGCCACCTTCCCGGGGGCAAACTCTGGAAACACCATATATTTT.

The V and J genes are TRBV14 and TRBJ2-7; D perhaps matches TRBD1 (5 bases). V was cut by 0 bases and J by 2 bases, with 11 bases left in between. The CDR3 extends over 15 amino acids. Germline V CDR1 and CDR2: SGHDN, FVKESK. In nucleotides, the CDR3 is TGTGCCAGCAGCCAAGAATGGGGCACGACCTACGAGCAGTACTTC. This codes for CASSQEWGTTYEQYF.

This clonotype has a count of ten or more. The CDR3: CASSQALTGGTEAFF. The CDR3 nucleotides read TGTGCCAGCAGCCAGGCCCTTACAGGGGGCACTGAAGCTTTCTTT. The chain carries TRBV3-1 and TRBJ1-1, with TRBD1 matching 8 bases. V lost 3 bases to trimming and J lost 4 bases; unmatched junction nucleotides: 7. Germline V CDR1 and CDR2: LGHDT, YNNKEL (reference sequence). The CDR3 extends over 15 amino acids.

This chain uses TRBV7-2 with TRBJ2-3; possibly TRBD1 or TRBD2 for D (6 bases each). This CDR3 comprises 16 residues. Germline V lookup: CDR1 SGHTA, CDR2 FQGNSA. V lost 1 base, J lost 0 bases, and 11 bases lay in between. The CDR3 coding sequence is TGTGCCAGCAGCTTAGGGAGGGGGACTAGCACAGATACGCAGTATTTT. It is translated as CASSLGRGTSTDTQYF.

In this sample, this clonotype turned up a few times. This chain joins TRBV28 and TRBJ2-3; 9 bases are a match to TRBD2. The CDR3 sequence is 17 residues long. Germline-derived CDR1 and CDR2 are MDHEN and SYDVKM. The J segment lost 0 bases and the V segment lost 5 bases, leaving 9 bases of the junction unmatched. CDR3 DNA sequence: TGTGCCAGCAGTACCTATTCCCTAGCGGGAAGCACAGATACGCAGTATTTT. This translates into CASSTYSLAGSTDTQYF.

About this clonotype: At one end, the junction sequence differs from germline, possibly due to a read error. The chain recombines TRBV6-2 or TRBV6-3 with TRBJ1-1; maybe TRBD1 (6 bases). Germline V lookup: CDR1 MNHEY, CDR2 SVGEGT. CDR3 size: 15 residues. The CDR3 nucleotides are TGTGCCGGCAGTTTAGACCTACAGGGTAACACTGAAGCTTTCTTT. This translates into CAGSLDLQGNTEAFF.

V usage is TRBV5-1 and J usage is TRBJ1-5; D is ambiguous. Germline CDR1 reads SGHRS; CDR2 reads YFSETQ. The V and J ends lost 0 bases and 4 bases respectively, with 11 bases between them. The CDR3 has 15 amino acids. Here the CDR3 DNA reads TGCGCCAGCAGCTTGGGTGAAAGACCTAATCAGCCCCAGCATTTT. Amino acids: CASSLGERPNQPQHF.

This clonotype was observed a handful of times. CDR3 in amino acids: CASSPWDSLNYGYTF. The CDR3 DNA sequence: TGTGCCAGCAGCCCTTGGGACAGTCTCAACTATGGCTACACCTTC. The gene calls are TRBV7-9 and TRBJ1-2; TRBD1 matches at 7 bases. The CDR3 loop spans 15 amino acids. The J segment lost 2 bases and the V segment lost 5 bases, leaving 8 bases of the junction unmatched. The germline V gene encodes CDR1 SEHNR and CDR2 FQNEAQ (reference sequence).

This clonotype was counted ten times or more. This chain connects TRBV5-6 to TRBJ2-4; the match to TRBD1 covers 8 bases. The CDR3 has 16 amino acids. Trimming at V came to 4 bases and at J to 8 bases, leaving 14 bases not matched to a gene. Germline V gene lookup returns CDR1 SGHDT and CDR2 YYEEEE. The CDR3 bases are TGTGCCAGCAGCCCCGGTTCAGGGGGCGCTTCTTACATTCAGTACTTC. It is translated as CASSPGSGGASYIQYF.

This clonotype was seen a few times. The chain uses TRBV5-5 and TRBJ1-2, with D hard to call. Between the trimmed V and J ends, which lost 4 bases and 0 bases, there was a span of 10 bases. This CDR3 has 14 amino acids. Germline V CDR1 and CDR2: SGHKS, YYEKEE (reference sequence). The CDR3: CASSPDGTNYGYTF. The DNA for the CDR3 is TGTGCCAGCAGCCCGGACGGGACTAACTATGGCTACACCTTC.

In this sample, this clonotype turned up a few times. The CDR3 here is CSARDSRKMSNQPQHF. Here the CDR3 DNA reads TGCAGTGCTAGAGATTCCAGAAAAATGAGCAATCAGCCCCAGCATTTT. The gene calls are TRBV20-1 and TRBJ1-5; D unresolved. The CDR3 runs 16 residues. Germline lookup yields CDR1 DFQATT and CDR2 SNEGSKA (reference sequence). Between the trimmed V and J ends, which lost 0 bases and 1 base, there was a span of 13 bases.

This clonotype was seen a handful of times. The chain recombines TRBV20-1 with TRBJ2-7; maybe TRBD1 (6 bases). This CDR3 region has 14 residues. The germline gives CDR1 DFQATT, CDR2 SNEGSKA (reference sequence). Trimming took off 3 bases at V and 2 bases at J, with 14 bases between the two ends. CDR3 coding DNA: TGCAGTGCTAGCTTAAACAGGGCCGCCTACGAGCAGTACTTC. Its translation is CSASLNRAAYEQYF.

The J gene is TRBJ2-6, the V gene TRBV7-2; D not resolved. From germline, CDR1 is SGHTA and CDR2 FQGNSA. Trimming took off 7 bases at V and 0 bases at J, with 13 bases between the two ends. There are 16 residues in the CDR3. The CDR3 coding sequence is TGTGCCAGCAACTTCAAGGGAACCTCTGGGGCCAACGTCCTGACTTTC. This sequence encodes CASNFKGTSGANVLTF.

Many counts were recorded for this clonotype. The gene calls are TRBV7-2 and TRBJ1-5; D is uncertain. Germline CDR1 and CDR2: SGHTA and FQGNSA. The CDR3 has 14 amino acids. Trimming shortened V by 5 bases and J by 6 bases, and 14 bases separated the two germline ends. DNA for the CDR3: TGTGCCAGCAGCCTTAAAGGGTTATCTCAGCCCCAGCATTTT. Its translation is CASSLKGLSQPQHF. Based on the CDR3 plus reference TRBV7-2 and TRBJ1-5, the full variable domain is GAGVSQSPSNKVTEKGKDVELRCDPISGHTALYWYRQSLGQGLEFLIYFQGNSAPDKSGLPSDRFSAERTGGSVSTLTIQRTQQEDSAVYLCASSLKGLSQPQHFGDGTRLSIL.

This clonotype was found a few times. The chain recombines TRBV28 with TRBJ1-1; no definite D call. The CDR3 contains 14 residues. CDR1 and CDR2 from the germline V gene are MDHEN and SYDVKM. Deletions cut 3 bases from V and 2 bases from J, with 10 bases between. Here the CDR3 reads CASSLIPANTEAFF. The CDR3 coding sequence is TGTGCCAGCAGTTTGATTCCAGCAAACACTGAAGCTTTCTTT.

This chain's CDR3 is CASSSATSSSYNEQFF. The DNA of the CDR3 is TGTGCCAGCAGTTCCGCGACTAGCAGCTCATACAATGAGCAGTTCTTC. The chain links TRBV28 to TRBJ2-1; TRBD2 agrees at 7 bases. V dropped 4 bases and J dropped 4; count of bases not matched to a gene: 10. This CDR3 has 16 residues. Germline CDR1 is MDHEN and CDR2 is SYDVKM.

J is TRBJ1-2 and V is TRBV20-1, with D tentatively TRBD1 (6 bases). Trimming removed 1 base at V and 8 bases at J, with 14 bases between. Germline CDR1 and CDR2: DFQATT and SNEGSKA (reference sequence). The CDR3 contains 13 residues. The CDR3: CSARVGGGQGYTF. The CDR3 nucleotides are TGCAGTGCTAGAGTTGGAGGGGGTCAGGGCTACACCTTC.

The CDR3 loop is CSASGFSGNTIYF. The CDR3 nucleotides read TGCAGTGCTAGTGGTTTCTCTGGAAACACCATATATTTT. This sequence joins TRBV20-1 and TRBJ1-3, with D unclear. Trimming took 3 bases from V and 0 from J, leaving 6 bases between them. The CDR3 is 13 residues long. Germline V gene sequence: CDR1 DFQATT, CDR2 SNEGSKA (reference sequence).